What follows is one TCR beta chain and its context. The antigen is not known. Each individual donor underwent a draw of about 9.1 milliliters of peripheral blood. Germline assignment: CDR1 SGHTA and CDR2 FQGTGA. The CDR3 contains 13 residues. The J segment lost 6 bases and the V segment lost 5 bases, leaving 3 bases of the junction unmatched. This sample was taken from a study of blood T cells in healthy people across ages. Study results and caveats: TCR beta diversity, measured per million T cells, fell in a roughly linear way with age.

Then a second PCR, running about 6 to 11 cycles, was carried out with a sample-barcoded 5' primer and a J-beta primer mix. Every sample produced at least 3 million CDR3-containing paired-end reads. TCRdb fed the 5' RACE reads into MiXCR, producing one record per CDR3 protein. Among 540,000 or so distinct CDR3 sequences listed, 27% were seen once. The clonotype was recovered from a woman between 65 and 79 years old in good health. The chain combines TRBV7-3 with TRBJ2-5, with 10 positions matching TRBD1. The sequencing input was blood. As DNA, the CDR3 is TGTGCCAGCAGCCGACAGGGGGCGAAGACCCAGTACTTC. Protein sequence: CASSRQGAKTQYF. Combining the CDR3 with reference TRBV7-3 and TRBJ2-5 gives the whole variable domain GAGVSQTPSNKVTEKGKYVELRCDPISGHTALYWYRQSLGQGPEFLIYFQGTGAADDSGLPNDRFFAVRPEGSVSTLKIQRTERGDSAVYLCASSRQGAKTQYFGPGTRLLVL.